This T cell receptor (beta chain) was documented in a study of response to subunit inactivated influenza vaccine. TCRdb re-analysed the RT-PCR reads in MiXCR, keeping a single row per CDR3 protein. The sample yields about 620,000 distinct CDR3 sequences, roughly 10% seen once. These data also featured in a second study, about T cells expressing NK-cell markers. As that report states: TCR beta cDNA was generated via 5'RACE template switching incorporating UMIs.

The clonotype originates from a man aged 45-60 years who received an inactivated influenza vaccine. Sequenced here: PBMCs from blood, sampled on the day of vaccination.

CDR3 residues: CASNQGPQVEGGELFF. CDR3 in DNA: TGTGCCAGCAATCAAGGCCCGCAGGTTGAAGGCGGGGAGCTGTTTTTT. The rearrangement joins TRBV12-3 or TRBV12-4 to TRBJ2-2, with D unclear. This CDR3 is built from 16 residues. V was shortened by 7 bases and J by 7 bases, with 22 bases between the two germline ends.